This T cell receptor beta chain was retrieved from a study of control samples from healthy donors and cancer patients (TCRdb year 2020). Trimming removed 2 bases from V and 7 bases from J; the gene matches leave 2 bases unexplained. The CDR3 measures 13 amino acids from cysteine to phenylalanine. The DNA shown is the 39-base CDR3, in frame from base 1. Looking up the germline V gene (reference sequence) yields CDR1 SEHNR and CDR2 FQNEAQ. Comment on this clone: Its antigen is still unknown. No qualities accompany the bases; no much larger clone lies one base away.

Library preparation was by the immunoSEQ multiplex PCR assay. TCRdb holds this immuneACCESS table with in-frame rearrangements only. Some clones are missing; in checked studies, unresolved V genes explain under half, and the rest has no known cause. The sample table records roughly 170,000 clones; just over 90% of these occur just once. The ten biggest clones cover 4.1% of the sample. The rearranged chain carries TRBV7-9 and TRBJ2-1, with 7 bases matching TRBD2. The sequencing input was blood. The clonotype comes from a woman in her fifties or sixties in good health. The sequence in DNA is TGTGCCAGCAGCTTAACCGGGGGGAATGAGCAGTTCTTC. This sequence encodes CASSLTGGNEQFF.